This TCR beta chain was identified in a study of shared clonotypes between healthy human individuals. Study observations and caveats: Donor clonotype sharing was expected to depend on sequencing depth.

CD4+ cells yielded CD45RA+ naive and CD45RA-negative memory subsets. At a deep level, the assay was run. The data were produced by immunoSEQ multiplex PCR, yet TCRdb's version contains in-frame clones alone and is incomplete. The sample comprises over 1.5 million clones, 95% to 99% of which are singletons, and approximately 0.44% rests with the top ten. Germline CDR1 is SGHRS and CDR2 is YFSETQ. Trimming shortened V by 3 bases and J by 0 bases, and 12 bases separated the two germline ends. The CDR3 covers 15 residues. To note about this clone: Its specificity is not known.

The sample consisted of naive CD4+ T cells sorted from blood. Noted subset: CD45RA+ positively selected. The origin of this receptor is a man aged 25-45 years in good health. The chain couples TRBV5-1 to TRBJ1-1; the D gene is possibly TRBD1 (5 bases). The CDR3 bases are TGCGCCAGCAGCTGGGGGACGGACTTGAACACTGAAGCTTTCTTT. This encodes CASSWGTDLNTEAFF.